Reported below is one T cell receptor (beta chain). The antigen is undetermined. This record belongs to a study of shared clonotypes between healthy human individuals. Study conclusions and caveats: Only blood was sampled; tissue repertoires likely differ.

Sorted-subset replicate PCR reactions were performed with about 200 ng DNA, corresponding to roughly 31,000 T cell genomes. Using immunoSEQ multiplex PCR, the repertoire was profiled, and TCRdb retains in-frame clones only, with some absent. This sample has roughly 1,600,000 clones, with about 98.5% found just once. The material sequenced was naive CD4+ T cells sorted from blood. Subset denoted: CD45RA+ positively selected. The receptor comes from a man younger than 45 in good health.

The CDR3 sequence is CASSGGGSRNEQFF. Written as DNA, the CDR3 is TGTGCCAGCAGCGGCGGGGGCTCCCGCAATGAGCAGTTCTTC. The chain links TRBV7-2 to TRBJ2-1, with a weak D call TRBD2 (7 bases). The CDR3 contains 14 residues. Germline CDR1 SGHTA, CDR2 FQGNSA. The germline V and J ends were trimmed by 5 bases and 6 bases, with 14 bases remaining between them.